This passage covers 5 T cell receptor beta chains from one sample sequenced in a study of cytomegalovirus exposure and HLA in healthy donors. Vbeta (60) and Jbeta (13) primers were used in the PCR. Only in-frame clones appear in the TCRdb table, and some are missing; sequencing was by immunoSEQ multiplex PCR. The sample comprises some 55,000 clones, roughly 80% of which are singletons, and approximately 1.5% rests with the top ten. The sequenced sample consisted of PBMCs. The origin of the receptors is a man between 40 and 49 years old in good health and CMV-seronegative.

V usage is TRBV5-1 and J usage is TRBJ1-6; D uncertain. CDR1 is SGHRS and CDR2 is YFSETQ in the germline V gene. The ends were cut back, 2 bases at V and 0 bases at J, with 12 bases in the middle. This CDR3 has 17 amino acids. The chain's CDR3 is CASSLGSSDSYNSPLHF. In DNA form, the CDR3 reads TGCGCCAGCAGCTTAGGGAGCTCAGACTCCTATAATTCACCCCTCCACTTT.

A word on this clone: One end of the junction fails to match germline, which may point to a read error. The chain uses TRBV5-6 and TRBJ2-3; 7 nucleotides agree with TRBD1. Germline V lookup: CDR1 SGHDT, CDR2 YYEEEE. This CDR3 comprises 17 residues. The CDR3 loop is CANSLGVWAGGGDTQYF. The CDR3 DNA reads TGTGCCAACAGCTTGGGGGTTTGGGCAGGGGGTGGAGATACGCAGTATTTT. Filled out from reference TRBV5-6 and TRBJ2-3, the complete variable domain reads DAGVTQSPTHLIKTRGQQVTLRCSPKSGHDTVSWYQQALGQGPQFIFQYYEEEERQRGNFPDRFSGHQFPNYSSELNVNALLLGDSALYLCANSLGVWAGGGDTQYFGPGTRLTVL.

The chain recombines TRBV6-5 with TRBJ2-2, with 7 bases lining up with TRBD2. The germline gives CDR1 MNHEY, CDR2 SVGAGI. This CDR3 has 14 residues. V dropped 6 bases and J dropped 4; count of bases not matched to a gene: 5. This chain's CDR3 is CASRPGLLTGELFF. The CDR3 DNA reads as TGTGCCAGCAGACCGGGACTACTCACCGGGGAGCTGTTTTTT.

The chain joins TRBV30 to TRBJ1-6, with 8 bases fitting TRBD1. Germline V lookup: CDR1 GTSNPN, CDR2 SVGIG (reference sequence). The CDR3 length is 13 residues. V dropped 6 bases and J dropped 7; count of bases not matched to a gene: 5. CDR3 loop: CACLRGLNSPLHF. The CDR3 coding sequence is TGTGCCTGCCTCAGGGGGCTAAATTCACCCCTCCACTTT.

V and J are TRBV6-6 and TRBJ1-3, with D perhaps TRBD1 (5 bases). The germline gives CDR1 MNHNY, CDR2 SVGAGI (reference sequence). V shed 5 bases and J shed 2 bases, with 16 bases lying between them. The CDR3 consists of 16 residues. In DNA, the CDR3 is TGTGCCAGCAGTGCCCGGACCGGGGGGGCTGGAAACACCATATATTTT. As protein: CASSARTGGAGNTIYF.